A selection of T cell receptor beta chains follows, all from one sample in a study of blood T cell repertoires in COVID-19. Sequencing was performed with immunoSEQ multiplex PCR; in TCRdb, only in-frame clones are kept and a portion is missing. There are tens of thousands of clones in the sample; around two thirds occur only once, and 3.9% lies in the top ten. The sequenced sample consisted of peripheral blood. These receptors originate from a man in his 70s with COVID-19, enrolled during active disease. Both conserved end residues are part of each CDR3. The order of the fields is clone size, D gene, V gene, J gene, CDR3 DNA, CDR3 protein. D genes are given only for firm matches. Only part of the rows carry a size: once, few, many, or a class if the clone is expanded.

>once|-|TRBV4-3|TRBJ1-1
TGCGCCAGCAGCCGAGACTTGACAGGCGATAACACTGAAGCTTTCTTT
CASSRDLTGDNTEAFF
>once|TRBD1|TRBV4-1|TRBJ2-7
TGCGCCAGCACCTTGAGGACAGGGGGGGTCTACGAGCAGTACTTC
CASTLRTGGVYEQYF
>-|-|TRBV7-2|TRBJ1-4
TGTGCCAGCAGCTTACCCGACAGGGAAAAACTGTTTTTT
CASSLPDREKLFF
>-|TRBD2|TRBV4-3|TRBJ2-7
TGCGCCAGCAGCCAAGCTTTGGCGGGAGGTGGGTACGAGCAGTACTTC
CASSQALAGGGYEQYF
>-|-|TRBV11-3|TRBJ2-1
TGTGCCAGCAGCTTTTCTAGCGCTTACAATGAGCAGTTCTTC
CASSFSSAYNEQFF
>once|-|TRBV19|TRBJ2-7
TGTGCCAGTAGCAGACAGTTTGACTCCTACGAGCAGTACTTC
CASSRQFDSYEQYF
>few|-|TRBV7-9|TRBJ1-2
TGTGCCAGCAGCTTTCGGTTTAACTATGGCTACACCTTC
CASSFRFNYGYTF
>-|TRBD2|TRBV28|TRBJ2-1
TGTGCCAGCAGTGTGTTCGGCGGGAGCTTCGTAAATGAGCAGTTCTTC
CASSVFGGSFVNEQFF
>-|-|TRBV11-3|TRBJ2-2
TGTGCCAGCAGCTTGAGTTCCCTCAACACCGGGGAGCTGTTTTTT
CASSLSSLNTGELFF
>-|-|TRBV7-6|TRBJ2-1
TGTGCCAGCAGCGCGACGGAGAGAATAACCTACAATGAGCAGTTCTTC
CASSATERITYNEQFF
>-|-|TRBV28|TRBJ2-1
TGTGCCAGCAGTTTGTCAGGGGCGAGCTCCTACAATGAGCAGTTCTTC
CASSLSGASSYNEQFF
>-|TRBD1|TRBV29-1|TRBJ2-3
TGCAGCGTTGAGACTCCCACAGGGGGCCCCACAGATACGCAGTATTTT
CSVETPTGGPTDTQYF
>once|TRBD1|TRBV6-2/TRBV6-3|TRBJ1-5
TGTGCCAGCAGTTACATAGGACAGGGGCTTTATCAGCCCCAGCATTTT
CASSYIGQGLYQPQHF
>-|-|TRBV19|TRBJ1-5
TGTGCCAGTATCAGGAGAGGGCCAGGTCAGCCCCAGCATTTT
CASIRRGPGQPQHF
>-|-|TRBV18|TRBJ2-1
TGTGCCAGCTCACCCGAGGTAGGGGGTAGCTACAATGAGCAGTTCTTC
CASSPEVGGSYNEQFF
>-|TRBD1|TRBV27|TRBJ1-2
TGTGCCAGCAGATCTTGGGGCGGGACAGCCGGGACGTATGGCTACACCTTC
CASRSWGGTAGTYGYTF
>few|-|TRBV9|TRBJ2-5
TGTGCCAGCAGCGTAGGGTTAGCGTTCGAAGAGACCCAGTACTTC
CASSVGLAFEETQYF
>-|TRBD1|TRBV4-2|TRBJ1-4
TGTGCCAGCAGCCAATCGGACAGGCGCAATGAAAAACTGTTTTTT
CASSQSDRRNEKLFF
>-|-|TRBV2|TRBJ2-1
TGTGCCAGCACAATTTTCTACAATGAGCAGTTCTTC
CASTIFYNEQFF
>-|-|TRBV7-3|TRBJ2-2
TGTGCCAGCAGCTTATCGTACAGGGCTGGCGGGGAGCTGTTTTTT
CASSLSYRAGGELFF
>-|-|TRBV18|TRBJ2-2
TGTGCCAGCTCACCACCGGGGGGAGGAAGGACCGGGGAGCTGTTTTTT
CASSPPGGGRTGELFF
>-|TRBD2|TRBV7-2|TRBJ2-5
TGTGCCAGCAGCTTAGGGGGGACTAGCGGGGAGACCCAGTACTTC
CASSLGGTSGETQYF
>-|-|TRBV5-6|TRBJ1-5
TGTGCCAGCAGCGCCAATTTACATAGCAATCAGCCCCAGCATTTT
CASSANLHSNQPQHF
>-|-|TRBV28|TRBJ2-7
TGTGCCAGCAGTTCGAATCGACAGGCTAGCTACGAGCAGTACTTC
CASSSNRQASYEQYF
>few|-|TRBV11-3|TRBJ2-7
TGTGCCAGCAGCAAGGATAGCCTCTCCTACGAGCAGTACTTC
CASSKDSLSYEQYF
>few|-|TRBV19|TRBJ1-3
TGTGCCAGTAGTACCCGCAGCTCTGGAAACACCATATATTTT
CASSTRSSGNTIYF
>-|-|TRBV6-2/TRBV6-3|TRBJ2-4
TGTGCCAGCAGTTACTCTTTTATCATTCAGTACTTC
CASSYSFIIQYF
>few|-|TRBV6-5|TRBJ1-2
TGTGCCAGCAGTAGGGGAAGCGACTATGGCTACACCTTC
CASSRGSDYGYTF
>once|-|TRBV10-3|TRBJ1-1
TGTGCCATCAGTGTCGAGGGGAACACTGAAGCTTTCTTT
CAISVEGNTEAFF
>-|-|TRBV7-7|TRBJ2-3
TGTGCTAGCAGCTTAGTTCAGGAGGCAGATACGCAGTATTTT
CASSLVQEADTQYF
>-|-|TRBV3-1/TRBV3-2|TRBJ2-1
TGTGCCAGCAGCCGCGCGGGGAACTACAATGAGCAGTTCTTC
CASSRAGNYNEQFF
>-|TRBD2|TRBV5-4|TRBJ2-1
TGTGCCAGCAGCTTACGGTCCGGGAGGGACTACAATGAGCAGTTCTTC
CASSLRSGRDYNEQFF
>-|TRBD2|TRBV5-1|TRBJ2-1
TGCGCCAGCAGCTTTAGGACTAGCGGATCTTGGAGCTCCTACAATGAGCAGTTCTTC
CASSFRTSGSWSSYNEQFF
>-|-|TRBV6-1|TRBJ2-3
TGTGCCAGCAGTGACTTCGACTCAGCTAGCACAGATACGCAGTATTTT
CASSDFDSASTDTQYF
>-|-|TRBV27|TRBJ2-7
TGTGCCAGCAGCCCGTCAGGGATGGGAACCTACGAGCAGTACTTC
CASSPSGMGTYEQYF
>-|-|TRBV7-9|TRBJ2-1
TGTGCCAGCAGCAAGACAGTTGATGAGCAGTTCTTC
CASSKTVDEQFF
>-|-|TRBV2|TRBJ2-3
TGTGCCAGCGGGGCCGTCCTCACAGATACGCAGTATTTT
CASGAVLTDTQYF
>-|TRBD1|TRBV6-5|TRBJ2-7
TGTGCCAGCAGTCCGTGGACAGGAGTTTCCTACGAGCAGTACTTC
CASSPWTGVSYEQYF
>-|TRBD2|TRBV23-1|TRBJ2-7
TGCGCCAGCAGTCACCCCCGTCCAGGACTAGCGGGAGTTTGCGAGCAGTACTTC
CASSHPRPGLAGVCEQYF
>-|TRBD2|TRBV6-2/TRBV6-3|TRBJ2-7
TGTGCCAGCAGTTACAGGACTAGCGGGACCTACGAGCAGTACTTC
CASSYRTSGTYEQYF
>-|-|TRBV28|TRBJ1-1
TGTGCCAGCAGGATGTTACAGGGGAACACTGAAGCTTTCTTT
CASRMLQGNTEAFF
>-|TRBD2|TRBV10-3|TRBJ2-2
TGTGCCATCAGGACCGGGACTAGCGGGACTACGAACACCGGGGAGCTGTTTTTT
CAIRTGTSGTTNTGELFF
>-|TRBD1|TRBV29-1|TRBJ1-2
TGCAGCGGCAACCAGGGGGATAGTGGCTACACCTTC
CSGNQGDSGYTF
>-|-|TRBV29-1|TRBJ2-3
TGCAGCGTAACCGAGGGGGTGACCACAGATACGCAGTATTTT
CSVTEGVTTDTQYF
>-|-|TRBV7-2|TRBJ2-5
TGTGCCAGCAGCCGCGAGATAGGGGGGGGGCACTTC
CASSREIGGGHF
>-|TRBD1|TRBV24-1|TRBJ2-2
TGTGCCACCAGTGAGACGGACAGGGGGAGGTCCGGGGAGCTGTTTTTT
CATSETDRGRSGELFF
>-|TRBD2|TRBV7-2|TRBJ2-7
TGTGCCAGCAGCTTAGATTGGACTAGCGGGACTTACGAGCAGTACTTC
CASSLDWTSGTYEQYF
>-|-|TRBV7-2|TRBJ2-7
TGTGCCAGCAGCCGCCCCGACAGATCCTACGAGCAGTACTTC
CASSRPDRSYEQYF
>-|TRBD1|TRBV6-4|TRBJ1-1
TGTGCCAGCTTATCGAGGACAGGGGGCGCCTTGAACACTGAAGCTTTCTTT
CASLSRTGGALNTEAFF
>many|TRBD1|TRBV7-2|TRBJ2-7
TGTGCCAGCAGCCGGAATTCGGGACAGGTCTACGAGCAGTACTTC
CASSRNSGQVYEQYF
>-|TRBD1|TRBV23-1|TRBJ2-2
TGCGCCAGCACTCAAGGGATCGAGGTGGGACAGGGGAACACCGGGGAGCTGTTTTTT
CASTQGIEVGQGNTGELFF
>-|-|TRBV7-9|TRBJ1-3
TGTGCCAGCAGACCTAGCTCTGGAAACACCATATATTTT
CASRPSSGNTIYF
>-|-|TRBV14|TRBJ1-2
TGTGCCAGCAGCCTCCTGACACATTCCTATGGCTACACCTTC
CASSLLTHSYGYTF
>-|-|TRBV6-6|TRBJ2-1
TGTGCCAGCAGCCGACGCGGACTCACCCTTAAACTCAATGAGCAGTTCTTC
CASSRRGLTLKLNEQFF
>once|TRBD2|TRBV18|TRBJ2-7
TGTGCCAGCTCACCAACTAGCGAGTTGAGCTCCTACGAGCAGTACTTC
CASSPTSELSSYEQYF
>-|TRBD1|TRBV4-3|TRBJ2-2
TGCGCCAGCAGCCAAGAAGGGGGCGTCGGGGAGCTGTTTTTT
CASSQEGGVGELFF